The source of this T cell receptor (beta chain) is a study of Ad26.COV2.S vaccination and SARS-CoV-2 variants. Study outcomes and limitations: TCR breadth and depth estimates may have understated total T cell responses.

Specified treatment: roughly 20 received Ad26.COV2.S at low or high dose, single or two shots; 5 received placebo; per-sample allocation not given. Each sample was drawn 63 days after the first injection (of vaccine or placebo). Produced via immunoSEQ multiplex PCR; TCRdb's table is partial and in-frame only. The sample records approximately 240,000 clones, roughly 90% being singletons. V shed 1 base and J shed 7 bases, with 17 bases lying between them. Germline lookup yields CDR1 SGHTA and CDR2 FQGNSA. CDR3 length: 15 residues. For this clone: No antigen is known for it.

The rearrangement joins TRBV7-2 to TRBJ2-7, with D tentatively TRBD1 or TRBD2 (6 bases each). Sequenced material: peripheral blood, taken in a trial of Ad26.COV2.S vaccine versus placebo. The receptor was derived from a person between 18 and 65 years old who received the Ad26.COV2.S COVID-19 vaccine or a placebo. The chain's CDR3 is CASSLGDTGAREQYF. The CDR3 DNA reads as TGTGCCAGCAGCTTAGGGGACACGGGGGCAAGGGAGCAGTACTTC.